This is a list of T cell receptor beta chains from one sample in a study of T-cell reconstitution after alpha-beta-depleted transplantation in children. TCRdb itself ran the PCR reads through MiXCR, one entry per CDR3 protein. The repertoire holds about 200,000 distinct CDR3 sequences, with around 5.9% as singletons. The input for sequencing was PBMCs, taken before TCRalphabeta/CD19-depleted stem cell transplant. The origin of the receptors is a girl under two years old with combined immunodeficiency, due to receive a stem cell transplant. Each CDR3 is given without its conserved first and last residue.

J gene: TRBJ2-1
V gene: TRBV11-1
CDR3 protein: ASSSTTSGAPGLNEQF

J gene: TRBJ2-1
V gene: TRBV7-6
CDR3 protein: ASSSPGQGYNEQF

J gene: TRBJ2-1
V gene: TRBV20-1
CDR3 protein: SARDVEGAGGPYEQF

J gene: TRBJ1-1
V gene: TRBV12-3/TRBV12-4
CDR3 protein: ASSRETPEAF

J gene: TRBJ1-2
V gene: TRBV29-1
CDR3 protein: SVDPGRDYGYT

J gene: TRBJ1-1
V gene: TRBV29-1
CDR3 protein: SVSTGEGGKAF

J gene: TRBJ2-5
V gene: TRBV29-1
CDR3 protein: SVEGGAQGTTQY

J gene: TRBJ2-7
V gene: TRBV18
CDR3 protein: ASSPQRSEQY

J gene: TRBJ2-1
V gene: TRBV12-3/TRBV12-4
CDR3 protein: ASSLSSGAPYNEQF

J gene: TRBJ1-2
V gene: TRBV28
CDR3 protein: ASSLVLRAHGYT

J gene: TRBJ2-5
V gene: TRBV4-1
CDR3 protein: ASSQVALGVQETQY

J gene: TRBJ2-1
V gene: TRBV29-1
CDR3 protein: SVEDPWAGTSEQF

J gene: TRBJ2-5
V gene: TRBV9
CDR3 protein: ASSVDPGLGPPQETQY